A single sample gave rise to the 27 T cell receptor beta chains below, sequenced in a study of monozygotic twins with inflammatory bowel disease. TCRdb re-called the 5' RACE reads and gives one entry per CDR3 protein, without DNA. The sample data list 45,000 or so distinct CDR3 sequences. The sample consisted of blood. The receptors originated from a human donor with ulcerative colitis or Crohn's disease, or a healthy co-twin of an affected twin (not recorded which).

This chain links TRBV7-2 with TRBJ2-4; there is no DNA to check the TCRdb D call of TRBD1. This CDR3 contains 13 residues. Germline V gene data show CDR1 as SGHTA and CDR2 as FQGNSA. Here the CDR3 reads CASTIEQGSGQYF.

V is TRBV12-3 or TRBV12-4 and J is TRBJ1-6. The CDR3 has 16 amino acids. CDR3 residues: CASSLGTADTGSPLHF.

The chain links TRBV12-3 or TRBV12-4 to TRBJ2-7; the TCRdb D gene call, TRBD1, has no DNA to confirm it. The CDR3 is made up of 14 amino acids. The CDR3 here is CASSRGPDAYEQYF.

The J gene is TRBJ1-5, the V gene TRBV7-2. Germline lookup yields CDR1 SGHTA and CDR2 FQGNSA. CDR3 size: 13 residues. The CDR3 sequence is CASSRNSNQPQHF.

This chain uses TRBV20-1 with TRBJ2-5; with no DNA, the TCRdb D assignment of TRBD2 cannot be verified. The CDR3 is made up of 14 amino acids. Germline CDR1 and CDR2: DFQATT and SNEGSKA (reference sequence). The CDR3 spells CSASIGTVQETQYF.

This chain joins TRBV5-5 and TRBJ1-3; the TCRdb call, TRBD1, lacks DNA for checking. This CDR3 comprises 16 residues. Germline V gene lookup returns CDR1 SGHKS and CDR2 YYEKEE (reference sequence). The CDR3 region is CASSLDPVSSGNTIYF.

The chain uses TRBV10-1 and TRBJ2-5; as DNA is missing, the TRBD2 call by TCRdb cannot be tested. The CDR3 consists of 14 residues. CDR1 is WNHNN, CDR2 SYGVQD, per germline (reference sequence). The CDR3 is CASSDPGTAGTQYF.

The chain recombines TRBV5-1 with TRBJ1-1. CDR3 length: 14 residues. The V gene's germline CDR1 is SGHRS and CDR2 YFSETQ. The CDR3 loop reads CASSLAAGNTEAFF.

This chain connects TRBV28 to TRBJ2-1. CDR1 MDHEN and CDR2 SYDVKM come from the germline V gene. CDR3 length: 12 residues. Here the CDR3 reads CASSILSNEQFF. The entire variable domain, with the rest obtained from reference TRBV28 and TRBJ2-1, is as follows: DVKVTQSSRYLVKRTGEKVFLECVQDMDHENMFWYRQDPGLGLRLIYFSYDVKMKEKGDIPEGYSVSREKKERFSLILESASTNQTSMYLCASSILSNEQFFGPGTRLTVL.

This chain joins TRBV20-1 and TRBJ2-4; the TCRdb D gene call, TRBD2, has no DNA to confirm it. The CDR3 is made up of 14 amino acids. Per the germline V gene, CDR1 is DFQATT and CDR2 is SNEGSKA (reference sequence). The CDR3 protein is CSAMAASIGHIQYF.

V usage is TRBV6-1 and J usage is TRBJ2-2; without DNA, the TCRdb call of TRBD2 cannot be checked. Germline V gene lookup returns CDR1 MNHNS and CDR2 SASEGT. This CDR3 region has 15 residues. This CDR3 reads CASSRPPGRAGELFF.

The chain links TRBV19 to TRBJ2-2; TCRdb names TRBD1, which stays unverified in the absence of DNA. Germline V gene lookup returns CDR1 LNHDA and CDR2 SQIVND (reference sequence). The CDR3 extends over 15 amino acids. The CDR3 sequence is CASSIGDRVTGELFF.

The rearrangement uses TRBV30 and TRBJ2-1; the D call of TRBD1 rests on TCRdb alone, since no DNA is present to check it. Germline V gene sequence: CDR1 GTSNPN, CDR2 SVGIG (reference sequence). The CDR3 is made up of 16 amino acids. The CDR3 spells CAWSVRRGGARGEQFF.

CDR3 residues: CASSFSGQLAGASYNEQFF. The rearrangement uses TRBV27 and TRBJ2-1; the TCRdb call, TRBD2, lacks DNA for checking. In germline, CDR1 is MNHEY, CDR2 SMNVEV (reference sequence). CDR3 size: 19 residues.

The chain uses TRBV20-1 and TRBJ2-5. The CDR3 has 12 amino acids. CDR1 is DFQATT, CDR2 SNEGSKA, per germline (reference sequence). This CDR3 reads CSAISGQETQYF.

The CDR3 here is CASSLAAGSTDTQYF. J is TRBJ2-3 and V is TRBV5-1; without DNA, the TCRdb call of TRBD2 cannot be checked. Germline V CDR1 and CDR2: SGHRS, YFSETQ. The length of the CDR3 is 15 residues. The full variable domain, completed using reference TRBV5-1 and TRBJ2-3, is KAGVTQTPRYLIKTRGQQVTLSCSPISGHRSVSWYQQTPGQGLQFLFEYFSETQRNKGNFPGRFSGRQFSNSRSEMNVSTLELGDSALYLCASSLAAGSTDTQYFGPGTRLTVL.

CDR3 amino acids: CASSSGTAFDYGYTF. V gene TRBV5-1 combines with J gene TRBJ1-2; the D gene TCRdb calls, TRBD1, cannot be checked with no DNA. This CDR3 contains 15 residues. Germline assignment: CDR1 SGHRS and CDR2 YFSETQ.

This sequence joins TRBV11-1 and TRBJ2-1; TCRdb's D call of TRBD1 is untestable without DNA. Germline V gene lookup returns CDR1 SGHAT and CDR2 FQDESV (reference sequence). This CDR3 is built from 17 residues. CDR3 region: CASSPTLGGSGDDEQFF.

The chain couples TRBV28 to TRBJ1-2; the D call of TRBD1 rests on TCRdb alone, since no DNA is present to check it. From germline, CDR1 is MDHEN and CDR2 SYDVKM. The CDR3 extends over 15 amino acids. The CDR3: CASGGTGPVRGGYTF.

V and J are TRBV28 and TRBJ2-3; checking the TCRdb D call of TRBD2 is not possible without DNA. Germline CDR1 and CDR2: MDHEN and SYDVKM. The CDR3 loop spans 13 amino acids. CDR3: CASTAGGRGTQYF.

V usage is TRBV11-2 and J usage is TRBJ1-6; lacking DNA, the TRBD1 call made by TCRdb goes unchecked. This CDR3 spans 15 amino acids. Germline CDR1 reads SGHAT; CDR2 reads FQNNGV. The CDR3 sequence is CASSPELAGGSPLHF.

The rearrangement links TRBV29-1 to TRBJ2-2; the TCRdb call, TRBD1, lacks DNA for checking. CDR1 and CDR2 from the germline V gene are SQVTM and ANQGSEA. The CDR3 sequence is 14 residues long. The CDR3 region is CSVRPGHPTGELFF.

This CDR3 reads CASIGGGHEQYF. The J gene is TRBJ2-7, the V gene TRBV28; TCRdb lists TRBD2, though no DNA is available to test this call. This CDR3 is built from 12 residues. Germline V lookup: CDR1 MDHEN, CDR2 SYDVKM.

This sequence joins TRBV30 and TRBJ2-2; TCRdb designates TRBD1, a call that cannot be tested without DNA. Germline loops: CDR1 GTSNPN, CDR2 SVGIG (reference sequence). CDR3 size: 14 residues. This CDR3 is CAWSGDGDTGELFF.

The J gene is TRBJ2-5, the V gene TRBV10-3; no DNA is available, so the TRBD2 call from TCRdb remains unchecked. The CDR3 loop spans 15 amino acids. Germline CDR1 reads ENHRY; CDR2 reads SYGVKD. The CDR3 spells CAISQGRGYQETQYF.

The genes are TRBV19 and TRBJ1-2; TCRdb returns TRBD1, unconfirmable since there is no DNA. The germline CDR1 and CDR2 sequences are LNHDA and SQIVND (reference sequence). This CDR3 spans 14 amino acids. The CDR3: CASSIWATGDKYTF.

The J gene is TRBJ1-1, the V gene TRBV10-3; TCRdb reports TRBD1, a call that lacks DNA to check it against. The CDR3 has 14 residues. Germline CDR1 ENHRY, CDR2 SYGVKD. The CDR3 sequence: CAISNGALKNEAFF.